This is a list of T cell receptor beta chains from one sample in a study of shared clonotypes between healthy human individuals. Profiled with immunoSEQ multiplex PCR; TCRdb holds only in-frame clones, not every one. The repertoire holds around 690,000 clones, with around 91% as singletons. The source material was memory CD8+ T cells from PBMCs. Receptors originate from a man aged 18 to 29 in good health. Some clones in this sample may be carry-over from other donors' samples. The CDR3 runs from the conserved cysteine through the conserved F or W. A D gene is named only where the DNA matches it firmly.

TRBJ2-7 14 TRBV27 - CASSTQQGWYEQYF
TRBJ2-2 14 TRBV7-3 - CASRLGDSAGELFF
TRBJ2-1 19 TRBV14 TRBD2 CASSQGPSGSSRSYNEQFF
TRBJ2-7 13 TRBV5-4 - CASSSGIAYEQYF
TRBJ1-1 12 TRBV10-2 - CASSEISTEAFF
TRBJ2-7 14 TRBV9 - CASSGTSSSYEQYF
TRBJ2-1 12 TRBV5-4 - CASSLAHNEQFF
TRBJ2-7 14 TRBV9 TRBD2 CASSRLASDYEQYF
TRBJ2-1 15 TRBV11-2 - CASSSEGGFYNEQFF
TRBJ2-7 13 TRBV6-1 - CASSAEAAVEQYF
TRBJ1-1 15 TRBV7-8 - CASGAQGSMNTEAFF
TRBJ2-2 14 TRBV7-6 - CASTSGPNTGELFF
TRBJ2-3 15 TRBV4-3 TRBD2 CASSSDLAGRHTQYF
TRBJ2-7 14 TRBV6-5 TRBD1 CASAQGQSSYEQYF
TRBJ2-7 16 TRBV4-1 - CASSQEGRDTSYEQYF
TRBJ1-5 11 TRBV28 - CASSTGQPQHF
TRBJ1-1 13 TRBV29-1 TRBD1 CSARTGPNTEAFF
TRBJ2-1 15 TRBV27 - CASSLRAGKYNEQFF
TRBJ1-2 15 TRBV7-9 TRBD1 CASSLGTGVVYGYTF
TRBJ1-4 13 TRBV2 - CASSVQIGEKLFF
TRBJ2-5 16 TRBV7-6 TRBD2 CASSVGGLAGMKTQYF
TRBJ1-2 14 TRBV30 - CAWRGGPPGYGYTF
TRBJ1-5 14 TRBV4-3 - CASSPVIGDQPQHF
TRBJ2-7 16 TRBV4-3 - CASSQEGPGGIYEQYF
TRBJ2-1 16 TRBV7-9 TRBD1 CASSPVGGQGYNEQFF
TRBJ2-2 14 TRBV19 - CASSYGPLFGELFF
TRBJ2-2 16 TRBV2 TRBD2 CASSETLAGVTGELFF
TRBJ2-3 15 TRBV15 - CATTRVGLSTDTQYF
TRBJ2-2 15 TRBV28 TRBD1 CASSHGQVLGGELFF
TRBJ1-2 15 TRBV27 TRBD1 CASSPRGGGLYGYTF
TRBJ2-7 15 TRBV7-9 TRBD2 CASSQEGLGFYEQYF
TRBJ2-1 16 TRBV29-1 - CSVEGGRAGMYNEQFF
TRBJ2-7 13 TRBV19 TRBD2 CASRPAGFYEQYF
TRBJ1-2 15 TRBV7-9 - CASSSLAQDIYGYTF
TRBJ1-1 14 TRBV7-9 - CASSLAQLNTEAFF
TRBJ2-7 16 TRBV7-6 TRBD2 CASSPRTSGYSYEQYF
TRBJ2-1 15 TRBV10-3 TRBD2 CAISDLAGGANEQFF
TRBJ2-2 16 TRBV19 TRBD1 CASSNEGAVDTGELFF
TRBJ2-7 14 TRBV27 - CASSLVPSSYEQYF
TRBJ2-1 16 TRBV5-1 - CASSPISASPGNEQFF
TRBJ1-1 16 TRBV28 - CASSSPQGMLNTEAFF
TRBJ2-1 13 TRBV11-3 - CASSRTTRDEQFF
TRBJ2-7 14 TRBV5-1 TRBD1 CASTGQGRSYEQYF
TRBJ1-2 14 TRBV27 - CASSSTRADYGYTF
TRBJ1-1 14 TRBV28 - CASSSFWRDTEAFF
TRBJ2-7 13 TRBV27 TRBD1 CATGQGVGYEQYF
TRBJ2-7 15 TRBV11-2 - CASSPKRVQSYEQYF
TRBJ1-1 15 TRBV9 - CASSADSGRGTEAFF
TRBJ2-7 16 TRBV7-2 - CASSQRGGTTPYEQYF
TRBJ2-5 15 TRBV5-4 TRBD2 CASSSLLAGEETQYF
TRBJ2-5 15 TRBV7-9 - CASSPRTGLQETQYF
TRBJ2-7 15 TRBV7-2 - CASSPSAAASYEQYF